This T cell receptor beta chain stems from a study of blood T cell repertoires in COVID-19. The data were produced by immunoSEQ multiplex PCR, yet TCRdb's version contains in-frame clones alone and is incomplete. The sample consists of under 250,000 clones, 86% of them appearing once. Germline V gene data show CDR1 as SGHRS and CDR2 as YFSETQ. This CDR3 has 12 residues. With 3 bases removed from V and 7 bases from J, the gap between germline ends came to 7 bases. This chain links TRBV5-1 with TRBJ1-4; D possibly corresponds to TRBD1 (5 bases). The source material was peripheral blood. This sequence was found in an elderly woman with COVID-19, enrolled during active disease. CDR3 region: CASSSTGEKLFF. The CDR3 DNA reads as TGCGCCAGCAGCTCTACAGGTGAAAAACTGTTTTTT.